This T cell receptor (beta chain) was profiled in a study of neoadjuvant anti-PD-1 for oral cavity cancer. The CDR3 is 12 amino acids. V dropped 7 bases and J dropped 1 base, with 7 bases sitting between them. In germline, CDR1 is MDHEN, CDR2 SYDVKM. As for this clone: Its specificity is unknown.

These oral cavity squamous cell carcinomas were HPV-negative and locally advanced. Sequencing was performed with immunoSEQ multiplex PCR; in TCRdb, only in-frame clones are kept and a portion is missing. The data show roughly 8,000 clones, around 49% seen once. General study points: Treg/Th17 ratio rose with pretreatment blood and fell with post-treatment tumor TCRbeta clonality.

The chain carries TRBV28 and TRBJ1-1; D is unresolved. Sequenced material: tumor tissue, taken before nivolumab (anti-PD-1) treatment. The TCR was taken from a person between 35 and 79 years old with oral cavity squamous cell carcinoma. The CDR3 region has the DNA TGTGCCAGCAATCGACAGAACACTGAAGCTTTCTTT. Residues: CASNRQNTEAFF.